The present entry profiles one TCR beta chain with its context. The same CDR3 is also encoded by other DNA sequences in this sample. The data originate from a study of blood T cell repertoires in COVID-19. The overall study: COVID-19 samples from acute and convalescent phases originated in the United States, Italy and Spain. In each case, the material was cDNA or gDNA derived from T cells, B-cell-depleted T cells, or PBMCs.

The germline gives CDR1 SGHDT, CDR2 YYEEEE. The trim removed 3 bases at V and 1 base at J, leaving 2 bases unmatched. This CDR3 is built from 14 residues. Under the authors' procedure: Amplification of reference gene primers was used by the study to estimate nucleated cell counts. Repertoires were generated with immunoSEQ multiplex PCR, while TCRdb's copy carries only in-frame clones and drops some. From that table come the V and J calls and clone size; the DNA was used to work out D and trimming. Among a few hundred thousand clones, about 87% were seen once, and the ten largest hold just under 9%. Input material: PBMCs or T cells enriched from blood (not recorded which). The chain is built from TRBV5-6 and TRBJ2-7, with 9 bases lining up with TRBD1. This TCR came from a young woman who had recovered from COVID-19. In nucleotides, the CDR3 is TGTGCCAGCAGCTACGGGACAGGGTCCTACGAGCAGTACTTC. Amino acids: CASSYGTGSYEQYF.